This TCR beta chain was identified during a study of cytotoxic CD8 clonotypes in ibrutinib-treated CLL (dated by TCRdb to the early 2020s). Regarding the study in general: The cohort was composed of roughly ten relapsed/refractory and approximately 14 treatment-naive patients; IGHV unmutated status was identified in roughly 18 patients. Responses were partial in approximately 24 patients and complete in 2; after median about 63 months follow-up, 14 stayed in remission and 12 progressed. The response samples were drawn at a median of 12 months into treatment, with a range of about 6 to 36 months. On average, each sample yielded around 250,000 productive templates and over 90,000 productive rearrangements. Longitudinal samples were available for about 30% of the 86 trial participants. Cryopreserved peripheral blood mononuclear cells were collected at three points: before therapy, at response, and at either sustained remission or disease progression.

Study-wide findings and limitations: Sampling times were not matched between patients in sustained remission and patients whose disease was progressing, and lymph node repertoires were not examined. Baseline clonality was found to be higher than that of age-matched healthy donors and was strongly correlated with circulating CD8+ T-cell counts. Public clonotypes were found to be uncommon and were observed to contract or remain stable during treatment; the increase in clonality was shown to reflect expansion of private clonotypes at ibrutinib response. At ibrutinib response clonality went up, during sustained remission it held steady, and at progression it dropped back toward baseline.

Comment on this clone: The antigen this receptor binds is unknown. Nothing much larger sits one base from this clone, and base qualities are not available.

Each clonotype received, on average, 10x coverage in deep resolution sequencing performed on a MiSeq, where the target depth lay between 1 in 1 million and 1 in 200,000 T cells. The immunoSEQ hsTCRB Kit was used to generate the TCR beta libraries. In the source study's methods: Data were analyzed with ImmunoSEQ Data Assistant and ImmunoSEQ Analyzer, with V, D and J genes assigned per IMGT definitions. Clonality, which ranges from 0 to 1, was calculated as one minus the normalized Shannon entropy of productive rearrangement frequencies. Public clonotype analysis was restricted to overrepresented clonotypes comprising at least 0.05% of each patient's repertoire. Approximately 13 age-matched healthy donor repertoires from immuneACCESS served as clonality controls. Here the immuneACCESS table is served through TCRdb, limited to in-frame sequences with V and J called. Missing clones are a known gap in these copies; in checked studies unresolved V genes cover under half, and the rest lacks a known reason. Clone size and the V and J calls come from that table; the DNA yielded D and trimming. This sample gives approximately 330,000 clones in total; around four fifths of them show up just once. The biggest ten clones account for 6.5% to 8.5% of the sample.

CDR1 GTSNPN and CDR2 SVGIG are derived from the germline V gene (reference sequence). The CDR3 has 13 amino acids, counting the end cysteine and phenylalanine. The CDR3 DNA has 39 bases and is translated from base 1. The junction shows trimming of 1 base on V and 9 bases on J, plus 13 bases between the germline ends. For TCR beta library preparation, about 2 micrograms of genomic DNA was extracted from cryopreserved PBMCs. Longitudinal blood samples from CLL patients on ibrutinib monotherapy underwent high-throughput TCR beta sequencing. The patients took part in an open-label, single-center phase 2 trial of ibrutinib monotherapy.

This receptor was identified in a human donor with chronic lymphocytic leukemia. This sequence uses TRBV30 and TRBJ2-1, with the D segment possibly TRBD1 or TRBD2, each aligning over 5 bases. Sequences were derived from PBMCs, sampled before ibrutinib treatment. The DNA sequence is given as TGTGCCTGGAGTGGGGGACCCCCCATTGAGCAGTTCTTC. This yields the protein CAWSGGPPIEQFF.